The TCR beta chain described here comes from a study of CD8 T cells in ankylosing spondylitis. General observations from the study: Among TCR beta sequences, a motif of roughly 8 highly homologous variants appeared characteristic of ankylosing spondylitis blood. Some of these motif variants have turned up before, in reports on reactive arthritis synovial fluid and blood.

Details on this clonotype: The target antigen is unknown.

The CDR3 totals 13 residues. Between the trimmed V and J ends, which lost 3 bases and 6 bases, there was a span of 12 bases. Per the germline V gene, CDR1 is ENHRY and CDR2 is SYGVKD. TCRdb recomputed calls from the 5' RACE reads with MiXCR, one row per CDR3 protein. The table has hundreds of thousands of distinct CDR3 sequences, 25% to 30% seen once. This TCR derives from a male donor with ankylosing spondylitis. Sequencing input: blood, either unsorted or a sorted T cell fraction (not recorded which). The V gene is TRBV10-3, the J gene TRBJ2-7; D unresolved. The CDR3 DNA is TGTGCCATCAGTGATCCCGAAGCGCCCGAGCAGTACGTC. This encodes CAISDPEAPEQYV.